Listed below are T cell receptor beta chains from one sample, sequenced in a study of CD8 T cells in ankylosing spondylitis. TCRdb passed the 5' RACE reads through MiXCR, listing each CDR3 protein once. The sample yields under 550,000 distinct CDR3 sequences, about 25% seen once. Sequencing input: blood, either unsorted or a sorted T cell fraction (not recorded which). The receptors here all came from a male donor with ankylosing spondylitis. Each CDR3 is given with its conserved first and last residue. A D gene is named only where the DNA matches it firmly. Size values are once, few and many counts, or a class for expanded clones, and some rows have none.

j_gene,d_gene,v_gene,abundance,CDR3aa,CDR3nt
TRBJ1-2,.,TRBV5-1,.,CASSTGMNYGYTF,TGCGCCAGCAGCACCGGGATGAACTATGGCTACACCTTC
TRBJ2-1,TRBD2,TRBV12-3/TRBV12-4,few,CASSFTGGVRNEQFF,TGTGCCAGCAGTTTCACGGGAGGGGTGAGAAATGAGCAGTTCTTC
TRBJ1-2,.,TRBV7-9,.,CASSLEEGLGGYTF,TGTGCCAGCAGCTTAGAGGAAGGTCTGGGAGGCTACACCTTC
TRBJ1-1,.,TRBV27,.,CASSFIDRSNTEAFF,TGTGCCAGCAGTTTTATTGACCGATCGAACACTGAAGCTTTCTTT
TRBJ1-5,.,TRBV5-1,many,CASRYTPDQPQHF,TGCGCCAGCAGATACACCCCGGATCAGCCCCAGCATTTT
TRBJ2-1,.,TRBV5-6,many,CASRPRGQNIEQFF,TGTGCCAGCAGGCCCCGAGGACAGAACATTGAGCAGTTCTTC
TRBJ1-4,.,TRBV25-1,.,CASSDAGQTTNEKLFF,TGTGCCAGCAGTGATGCTGGTCAAACAACTAATGAAAAACTGTTTTTT
TRBJ1-1,TRBD1,TRBV27,.,CASSFLRGTGLDTEAFF,TGTGCCAGCAGTTTCCTCAGGGGGACAGGGTTGGACACTGAAGCTTTCTTT
TRBJ1-5,.,TRBV6-5,.,CASSYLGGSYSNQPQHF,TGTGCCAGCAGTTACTTGGGGGGCAGCTATAGCAATCAGCCCCAGCATTTT
TRBJ1-2,.,TRBV6-1,.,CASSEATYGYTF,TGTGCCAGCAGTGAAGCCACGTATGGCTACACCTTC
TRBJ1-5,.,TRBV6-1,few,CASSEQAYSNQPQHF,TGTGCCAGCAGTGAACAGGCTTATAGCAATCAGCCCCAGCATTTT
TRBJ1-1,.,TRBV12-3/TRBV12-4,many,CASTSNTEAFF,TGTGCCAGCACCTCTAACACTGAAGCTTTCTTT
TRBJ1-1,TRBD1,TRBV20-1,few,CSARVRDAGGTEAFF,TGCAGTGCTAGAGTCCGGGACGCAGGGGGGACTGAAGCTTTCTTT
TRBJ1-5,.,TRBV20-1,.,CSASSGLENQPQHF,TGCAGTGCTAGTTCCGGGTTGGAGAATCAGCCCCAGCATTTT
TRBJ2-1,TRBD2,TRBV29-1,few,CSVRNSGSWGEQFF,TGCAGCGTTCGGAATAGCGGGAGCTGGGGTGAGCAGTTCTTC
TRBJ2-5,TRBD1,TRBV5-1,.,CASSIDTGVQETQYF,TGCGCCAGCAGCATAGACACAGGGGTCCAAGAGACCCAGTACTTC
TRBJ1-1,.,TRBV7-9,few,CASRPGLLNTEAFF,TGTGCCAGCAGGCCGGGACTGTTGAACACTGAAGCTTTCTTT
TRBJ1-1,.,TRBV20-1,few,CSARDRQNTEAFF,TGCAGTGCTAGAGATCGGCAGAACACTGAAGCTTTCTTT
TRBJ2-1,.,TRBV15,.,CATSRDLGYEQFF,TGTGCCACCAGCAGAGATTTAGGGTATGAGCAGTTCTTC
TRBJ2-2,TRBD2,TRBV6-1,few,CASSPTRTSGSIGELFF,TGTGCCAGCAGTCCCACTCGGACTAGCGGGAGCATCGGGGAGCTGTTTTTT
TRBJ1-3,.,TRBV20-1,.,CSALGISGNTIYF,TGCAGTGCTCTCGGTATTTCTGGAAACACCATATATTTT
TRBJ2-7,TRBD1,TRBV20-1,few,CSARGATGGTYEQYF,TGCAGTGCTAGAGGGGCGACAGGGGGCACCTACGAGCAGTACTTC
TRBJ2-1,TRBD2,TRBV20-1,few,CTARLAGEFEQFF,TGCACCGCGAGACTAGCGGGAGAGTTTGAGCAGTTCTTC
TRBJ2-5,TRBD2,TRBV5-1,.,CASSWGTSGRAETQYF,TGCGCCAGCAGCTGGGGGACTAGCGGGAGGGCAGAGACCCAGTACTTC
TRBJ2-1,TRBD2,TRBV27,.,CASSFRWTSGSNEQFF,TGTGCCAGCAGTTTTAGGTGGACTAGCGGGAGCAATGAGCAGTTCTTC
TRBJ2-1,TRBD2,TRBV20-1,few,CSVRTSGVYNEQFF,TGCAGTGTCAGGACTAGCGGGGTGTACAATGAGCAGTTCTTC
TRBJ2-5,.,TRBV5-1,few,CASSFGVQETQYF,TGCGCCAGCAGTTTCGGAGTTCAAGAGACCCAGTACTTC
TRBJ1-5,.,TRBV20-1,.,CSAKTGYSNQPQHF,TGCAGTGCAAAGACAGGATATAGCAATCAGCCCCAGCATTTT
TRBJ1-2,TRBD1,TRBV11-1,few,CASSLLAAGGFGTRYGYTF,TGTGCCAGCAGCCTCTTGGCTGCAGGGGGGTTTGGTACGAGGTATGGCTACACCTTC